These T cell receptor beta chains were read from a single sample in a study of shared clonotypes between healthy human individuals. Clones were sequenced by immunoSEQ multiplex PCR, and TCRdb holds only the in-frame ones, with some missing. The sample has 1,400,000 or so clones; approximately 98.5% are singletons. Source material: naive CD4+ T cells sorted from blood. The origin of the receptors is a man younger than 40 in good health. Each CDR3 is given with its conserved first and last residue. The D gene is left open where the match is weak. Where a row states a size, it is once, few, many or the class of an expanded clone; other rows omit it.

V gene,J gene,clone size,D gene,CDR3 DNA,CDR3 protein
TRBV11-2,TRBJ2-7,NA,NA,TGTGCCAGCAGCTCCCCCCCGACAGGTCTCTCCTACGAGCAGTACTTC,CASSSPPTGLSYEQYF
TRBV27,TRBJ2-2,NA,TRBD2,TGTGCCAGCAGTTTACTAAGACTAGCGGGAGGGCCTTCAGGGGAGCTGTTTTTT,CASSLLRLAGGPSGELFF
TRBV30,TRBJ2-7,NA,TRBD2,TGTGCCTGGAGTCCTAGCGGGAAGGACGAGCAGTACTTC,CAWSPSGKDEQYF
TRBV7-9,TRBJ2-1,NA,NA,TGTGCCAGCAGCTTAGCGAGACAGGTCAATGAGCAGTTCTTC,CASSLARQVNEQFF
TRBV7-9,TRBJ2-1,NA,NA,TGTGCCAGCAGTCCCTGGGGGTGGGAGTTGAACAATGAGCAGTTCTTC,CASSPWGWELNNEQFF
TRBV19,TRBJ2-7,NA,TRBD1,TGTGCCAGTAGTCCCATCGGCGGGGGACAGGGACCCTCCTACGAGCAGTACTTC,CASSPIGGGQGPSYEQYF
TRBV5-6,TRBJ2-1,NA,TRBD1,TGTGCCAGCAGCCCTGGACAGGGGAACAATGAGCAGTTCTTC,CASSPGQGNNEQFF
TRBV20-1,TRBJ2-7,NA,NA,TGCAGTGCCAGCCCCGGATACGAGCAGTACTTC,CSASPGYEQYF
TRBV5-1,TRBJ1-3,NA,NA,TGCGCCAGCAGCTCAGGGACCCATGGAAACACCATATATTTT,CASSSGTHGNTIYF
TRBV27,TRBJ2-7,NA,TRBD1,TGTGCCAGCAGTCGGGTCAGCGGGACAGGGAAATCCGCCGAGCAGTACTTC,CASSRVSGTGKSAEQYF
TRBV29-1,TRBJ2-1,NA,NA,TGCAGCGTTGCTGGGGGTGCCTACAATGAGCAGTTCTTC,CSVAGGAYNEQFF
TRBV25-1,TRBJ2-7,NA,TRBD1,TGTGCCAGCAGTGCTGACCCGACAGGGCTCGCCTACGAGCAGTACTTC,CASSADPTGLAYEQYF
TRBV4-2,TRBJ2-1,NA,TRBD2,TGTGCCAGCAGCCTTCTAGGGACTAGCGGGAGGGCTCAAACCTTCAATGAGCAGTTCTTC,CASSLLGTSGRAQTFNEQFF
TRBV7-5,TRBJ2-7,NA,NA,TGTGCCAGAAGATGGGGGGGGAAAACTTACGAGCAGTACTTC,CARRWGGKTYEQYF
TRBV6-1,TRBJ2-7,NA,TRBD1,TGTGCCATTCAAAGGACAGGGGGCTACGAGCAGTACTTC,CAIQRTGGYEQYF
TRBV28,TRBJ2-7,NA,NA,TGTGCCAGCAGCTCGACGGGACAAAGATACGAGCAGTACTTC,CASSSTGQRYEQYF
TRBV7-6,TRBJ2-7,once,NA,TGTGCCAGCAGCTTAGGATCTGGGCTCACCTACGAGCAGTACTTC,CASSLGSGLTYEQYF
TRBV7-8,TRBJ2-7,few,TRBD2,TGTGCCAGCAGCCTCGGACTAGCGGCCTACGAGCAGTACTTC,CASSLGLAAYEQYF
TRBV28,TRBJ2-7,NA,NA,TGTGCCAGCAGTTTACCACGGGGGCCTTACGAGCAGTACTTC,CASSLPRGPYEQYF
TRBV11-3,TRBJ2-7,NA,TRBD2,TGTGCCAGCAGCTTACAGGCTAGCGGGTATTACGAGCAGTACTTC,CASSLQASGYYEQYF
TRBV5-6,TRBJ2-7,NA,TRBD1,TGTGCCAGCATTTCTCTGGGACAGGGAGTCCACGAGCAGTACTTC,CASISLGQGVHEQYF
TRBV5-1,TRBJ2-5,NA,NA,TGCGCCAGCAGCCCGGACCGGACAGCCCGAAAAGAGACCCAGTACTTC,CASSPDRTARKETQYF
TRBV7-9,TRBJ2-3,NA,NA,TGTGCCAGCGGCTCTCGGGGTGGGGGTCGCACAGATACGCAGTATTTT,CASGSRGGGRTDTQYF
TRBV10-1,TRBJ2-3,NA,TRBD2,TGCGCCAGCAGTGATTGGGCTAGCGGGAGAACAGATACGCAGTATTTT,CASSDWASGRTDTQYF
TRBV7-9,TRBJ1-4,once,NA,TGTGCCAGCAGCTTAGGGCGAGCGTTTGTTTTGGGCGATGAAAAACTGTTTTTT,CASSLGRAFVLGDEKLFF
TRBV7-2,TRBJ1-1,NA,NA,TGTGCCAGCAGCTTTAACAGGGATTTAGAGGTTTTCTTT,CASSFNRDLEVFF
TRBV28,TRBJ2-7,NA,NA,TGTGCCAGCAGTCCCGGGACACCGGGGGGAGGCTCCTACGAGCAGTACTTC,CASSPGTPGGGSYEQYF
TRBV9,TRBJ2-3,NA,TRBD2,TGTGCCAGCAGCCCCGGACTAGATCAAGATACGCAGTATTTT,CASSPGLDQDTQYF
TRBV7-3,TRBJ2-3,NA,TRBD2,TGTGCCAGCAGCTCCGCTAGCGGCCCCACAGATACGCAGTATTTT,CASSSASGPTDTQYF
TRBV28,TRBJ2-5,NA,TRBD1,TGTGCCAGCAGGCGGGACAGGGTCCAAGAGACCCAGTACTTC,CASRRDRVQETQYF
TRBV28,TRBJ2-1,NA,TRBD2,TGTGCCAGCAGTTTCGGGGCTAGCGGGGTGAATGAGCAGTTCTTC,CASSFGASGVNEQFF
TRBV7-2,TRBJ1-1,NA,NA,TGTGCCAGCACCCAAGCCCGGGGATACACTGAAGCTTTCTTT,CASTQARGYTEAFF
TRBV7-9,TRBJ2-7,NA,TRBD1,TGTGCCTTCCCGGGACAGGGGCCCTACGAGCAGTACTTC,CAFPGQGPYEQYF
TRBV7-2,TRBJ1-2,NA,TRBD1,TGTGCCAGCAGCCTCCGGGACAGGGGATCGTTCGGCTACACCTTC,CASSLRDRGSFGYTF
TRBV5-1,TRBJ2-3,NA,NA,TGCGCCAGCAGCTTGTCGGGGGCGACAGATACGCAGTATTTT,CASSLSGATDTQYF
TRBV10-3,TRBJ2-5,NA,NA,TGTGCCATCAGCGGGCCTCGGCAAGAGACCCAGTACTTC,CAISGPRQETQYF
TRBV2,TRBJ1-1,NA,NA,TGTGCCAGCAGTGAAGGGCGGAACACTGAAGCTTTCTTT,CASSEGRNTEAFF
TRBV4-2,TRBJ2-5,NA,NA,TGTGCCAGCAGTCGGGATAATGGAGAGACCCAGTACTTC,CASSRDNGETQYF
TRBV4-1,TRBJ1-5,NA,NA,TGCGCCAGCAGCCAATTTTTCAATCAGCCCCAGCATTTT,CASSQFFNQPQHF
TRBV5-1,TRBJ2-1,once,NA,TGCGCCAGTACTCAAACTGGTTCTGGGGAGCAGTTCTTC,CASTQTGSGEQFF
TRBV2,TRBJ2-1,NA,NA,TGTGCCAGCATCCGGACGGCCTTGGGATACAATGAGCAGTTCTTC,CASIRTALGYNEQFF
TRBV9,TRBJ2-5,NA,NA,TGTGCCAGCAGCGTTTGGGACAATGGAGAGACCCAGTACTTC,CASSVWDNGETQYF
TRBV19,TRBJ2-7,once,TRBD1,TGTGCCAGTAGTTCAGGGACAGGGGGGACGTACGAGCAGTACTTC,CASSSGTGGTYEQYF